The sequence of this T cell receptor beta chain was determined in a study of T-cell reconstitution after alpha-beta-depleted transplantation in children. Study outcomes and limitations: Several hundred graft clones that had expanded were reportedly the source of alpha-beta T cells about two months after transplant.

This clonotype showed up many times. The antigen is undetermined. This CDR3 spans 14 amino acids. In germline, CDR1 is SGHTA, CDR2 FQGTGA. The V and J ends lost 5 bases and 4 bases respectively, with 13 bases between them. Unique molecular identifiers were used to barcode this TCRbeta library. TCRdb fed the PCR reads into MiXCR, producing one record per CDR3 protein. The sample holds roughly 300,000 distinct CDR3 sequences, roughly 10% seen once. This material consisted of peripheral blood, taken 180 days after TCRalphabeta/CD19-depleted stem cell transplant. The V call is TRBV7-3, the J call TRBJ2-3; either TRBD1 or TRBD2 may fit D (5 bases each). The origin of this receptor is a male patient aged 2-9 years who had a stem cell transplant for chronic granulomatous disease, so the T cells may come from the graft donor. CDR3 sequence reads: CASSEGSFSDTQYF. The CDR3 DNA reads TGTGCCAGCAGCGAGGGGAGTTTCTCAGATACGCAGTATTTT.